This T cell receptor beta chain comes out of a study of pediatric ulcerative colitis. Clones were sequenced by immunoSEQ multiplex PCR, and TCRdb holds only the in-frame ones, with some missing. The top ten clones hold less than 4.5% of a sample with tens of thousands of clones, around 78% of them seen once. Turning to this clone: The antigen is not known.

Rectal tissue came from one to two pinch biopsies taken at colonoscopy. Before the diagnostic colonoscopy, ulcerative colitis patients were free of immunosuppressive medication. The study's findings and limits: Substantially fewer templates came from a couple of patients' blood samples. Ulcerative colitis patients shared more blood-rectal clones than controls. Two rectal clonotypes were found only in ulcerative colitis patients, all of them.

There are 16 residues in the CDR3. J lost 2 bases, V lost 1 base, and 6 bases had no gene match. Looked up from germline, CDR1 is MNHNS and CDR2 is SASEGT. V usage is TRBV6-1 and J usage is TRBJ2-3, with 7 bases aligning to TRBD2. What was sequenced was gut tissue. The sequence derives from a girl aged 10-17 years with moderate ulcerative colitis. The CDR3 region has the DNA TGTGCCAGCAGTGAAGGTCCTAGCGGAGACACAGATACGCAGTATTTT. As protein: CASSEGPSGDTDTQYF.